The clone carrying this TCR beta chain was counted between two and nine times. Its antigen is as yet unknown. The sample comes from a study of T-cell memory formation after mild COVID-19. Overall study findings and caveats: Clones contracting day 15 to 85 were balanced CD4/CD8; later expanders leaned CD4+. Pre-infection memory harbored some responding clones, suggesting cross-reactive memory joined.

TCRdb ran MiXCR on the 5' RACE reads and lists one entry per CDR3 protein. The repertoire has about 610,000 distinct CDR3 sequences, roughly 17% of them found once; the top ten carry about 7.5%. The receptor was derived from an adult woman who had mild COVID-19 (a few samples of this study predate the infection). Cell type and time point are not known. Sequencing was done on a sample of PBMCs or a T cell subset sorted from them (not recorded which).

The chain's CDR3 is CASSLDGGSTYGYTF. CDR3 sequence (DNA): TGTGCCAGCAGTTTGGATGGGGGGAGCACTTATGGCTACACCTTC. This chain links TRBV12-3 or TRBV12-4 with TRBJ1-2; weak D call: TRBD1 (5 bases). The CDR3 covers 15 residues. V lost 3 bases, J lost 5 bases, and 16 bases lay in between.